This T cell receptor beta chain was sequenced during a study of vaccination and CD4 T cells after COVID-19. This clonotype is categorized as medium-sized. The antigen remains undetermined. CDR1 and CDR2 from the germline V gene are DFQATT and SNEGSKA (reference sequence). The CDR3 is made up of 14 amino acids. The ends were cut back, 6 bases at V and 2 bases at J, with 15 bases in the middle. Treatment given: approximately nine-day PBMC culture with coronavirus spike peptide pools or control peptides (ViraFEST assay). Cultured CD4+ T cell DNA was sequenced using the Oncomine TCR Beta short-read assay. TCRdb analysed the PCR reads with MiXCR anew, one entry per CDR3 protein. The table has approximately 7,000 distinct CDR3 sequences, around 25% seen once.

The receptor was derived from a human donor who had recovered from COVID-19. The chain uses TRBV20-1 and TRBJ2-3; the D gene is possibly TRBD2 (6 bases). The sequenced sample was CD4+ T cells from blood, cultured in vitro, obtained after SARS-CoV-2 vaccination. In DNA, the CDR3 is TGCAGTGCCCGGCGCCGGGGGACCACAGATACGCAGTATTTT. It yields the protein CSARRRGTTDTQYF.